This is a list of T cell receptor beta chains from one sample in a study of memory B cells and T cells in multiple sclerosis. Antigen specificity for these receptors is unknown. The table came from immunoSEQ multiplex PCR; TCRdb's copy has only in-frame clones and leaves some out. The table has under 50,000 clones, approximately 80% seen once. Sequencing was carried out using PBMCs from blood kept in culture. These receptors all come from a human donor with multiple sclerosis. Both conserved end residues are part of each CDR3. D genes are given only for firm matches. Clone size is given for some rows only: seen once, a few or many times, or a class if the clone is expanded.

NA	TRBV10-3	NA	TRBJ1-1	CAISPVLNTEAFF	TGTGCCATCAGTCCGGTCTTGAACACTGAAGCTTTCTTT
NA	TRBV15	TRBD2	TRBJ2-3	CATLGSGAYTQYF	TGTGCCACCTTGGGAAGCGGGGCGTATACGCAGTATTTT
NA	TRBV30	TRBD1	TRBJ1-2	CAWSPPGTGLFGYTF	TGTGCCTGGAGCCCCCCTGGGACAGGGCTGTTTGGCTACACCTTC
NA	TRBV2	NA	TRBJ1-5	CASSEGSLLGPQRF	TGTGCCAGCAGTGAAGGAAGTCTCCTTGGGCCCCAGCGTTTT
NA	TRBV11-2	TRBD2	TRBJ2-7	CASSLTSGSSYEQYF	TGTGCCAGCAGCCTAACTAGCGGGAGCTCCTACGAGCAGTACTTC
NA	TRBV29-1	TRBD1	TRBJ1-1	CSHEWGQGGTEAFF	TGCAGCCACGAATGGGGCCAGGGGGGCACTGAAGCTTTCTTT
NA	TRBV9	NA	TRBJ2-7	CASSVAPPAGEQYF	TGTGCCAGCAGCGTAGCTCCGCCGGCGGGGGAGCAGTACTTC
once	TRBV7-2	TRBD1	TRBJ1-4	CASSLTGAPRNEKLFF	TGTGCCAGCAGCCTGACAGGGGCGCCTCGTAATGAAAAACTGTTTTTT
once	TRBV27	TRBD2	TRBJ2-3	CASTTPSRGGTDTQYF	TGTGCCAGCACTACCCCCTCGCGGGGGGGCACAGATACGCAGTATTTT
NA	TRBV4-1	NA	TRBJ1-5	CASSQEREEGSNQPQHF	TGCGCCAGCAGCCAAGAACGTGAGGAGGGGTCCAATCAGCCCCAGCATTTT
once	TRBV4-3	NA	TRBJ1-5	CASSQVRLSNQPQHF	TGCGCCAGCAGCCAAGTCAGACTTAGCAATCAGCCCCAGCATTTT
NA	TRBV19	TRBD1	TRBJ1-4	CASSPGDRKNEKLFF	TGTGCCAGTAGTCCCGGGGACAGGAAGAATGAAAAACTGTTTTTT
once	TRBV6-6	NA	TRBJ1-6	CASSQSLTVNNSPLHF	TGTGCCAGCAGTCAGTCCCTGACAGTAAATAATTCACCCCTCCACTTT
NA	TRBV7-2	NA	TRBJ2-1	CASSLGPNSYNEQFF	TGTGCCAGCAGCTTAGGACCGAATTCCTACAATGAGCAGTTCTTC
NA	TRBV6-1	TRBD1	TRBJ2-7	CASSVSPGQPYEQYF	TGTGCCAGCAGTGTGTCCCCGGGACAGCCCTACGAGCAGTACTTC
NA	TRBV7-9	TRBD2	TRBJ2-7	CASSLSVASGGYYEQYF	TGTGCCAGCAGCTTATCGGTGGCTAGCGGGGGATACTACGAGCAGTACTTC
NA	TRBV9	TRBD2	TRBJ2-3	CASSVDSPAGGTDTQYF	TGTGCCAGCAGCGTAGATAGCCCAGCGGGGGGCACAGATACGCAGTATTTT
NA	TRBV30	TRBD2	TRBJ2-1	CAWRTRGGYNEQFF	TGTGCCTGGCGAACCCGGGGGGGCTACAATGAGCAGTTCTTC
NA	TRBV10-3	NA	TRBJ1-2	CAIRPRESVDGYTF	TGTGCCATCAGGCCCCGGGAATCGGTCGATGGCTACACCTTC
once	TRBV29-1	NA	TRBJ2-7	CSAADYEQYF	TGCAGCGCTGCGGACTACGAGCAGTACTTC
NA	TRBV7-2	NA	TRBJ1-1	CASSRATSLAKTGGAFF	TGTGCCAGCAGCCGTGCCACTAGCCTTGCTAAGACCGGAGGAGCTTTCTTT
NA	TRBV9	NA	TRBJ2-5	CASSVEETQYF	TGTGCCAGCAGCGTAGAAGAGACCCAGTACTTC
NA	TRBV6-1	NA	TRBJ1-6	CASSERRGTLNSPLHF	TGTGCCAGCAGTGAACGCCGCGGCACCTTGAATTCACCCCTCCACTTT
once	TRBV7-6	NA	TRBJ1-1	CASSSSGADEAFF	TGTGCCAGCAGCTCCTCGGGGGCGGATGAAGCTTTCTTT
NA	TRBV2	NA	TRBJ2-5	CASSERWQVGETQYF	TGTGCCAGCAGTGAAAGGTGGCAGGTTGGGGAGACCCAGTACTTC
NA	TRBV5-1	TRBD2	TRBJ2-1	CASSLGLAGSNEQFF	TGCGCCAGCAGCTTGGGACTAGCGGGGAGCAATGAGCAGTTCTTC